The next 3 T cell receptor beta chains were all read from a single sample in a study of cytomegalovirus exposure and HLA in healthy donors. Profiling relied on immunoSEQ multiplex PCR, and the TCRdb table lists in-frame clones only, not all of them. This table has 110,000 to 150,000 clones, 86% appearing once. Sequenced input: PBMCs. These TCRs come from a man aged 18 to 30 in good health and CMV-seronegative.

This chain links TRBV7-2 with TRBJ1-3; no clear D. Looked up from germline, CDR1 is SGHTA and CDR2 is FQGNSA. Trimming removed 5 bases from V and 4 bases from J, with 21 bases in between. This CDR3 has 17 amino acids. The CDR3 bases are TGTGCCAGCAGCCAGATAGTGGGAGATTTCACAGGAAACACCATATATTTT. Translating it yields CASSQIVGDFTGNTIYF.

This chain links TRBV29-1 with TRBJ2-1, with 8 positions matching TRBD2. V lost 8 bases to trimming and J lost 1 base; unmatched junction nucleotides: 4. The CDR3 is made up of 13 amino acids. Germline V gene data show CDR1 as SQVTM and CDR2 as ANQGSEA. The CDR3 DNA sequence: TGCAGCTTCAAGCGGGGGTCCTACAATGAGCAGTTCTTC. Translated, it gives CSFKRGSYNEQFF.

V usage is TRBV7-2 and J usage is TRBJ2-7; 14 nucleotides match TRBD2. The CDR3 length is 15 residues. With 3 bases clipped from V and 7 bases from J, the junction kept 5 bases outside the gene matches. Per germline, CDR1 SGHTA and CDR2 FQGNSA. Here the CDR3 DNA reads TGTGCCAGCAGCTTGACTAGCGGGGGGGCAGAGGAGCAGTACTTC. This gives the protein CASSLTSGGAEEQYF.